These 18 T cell receptor beta chains came from one sample sequenced in a study of T-cell memory formation after mild COVID-19. TCRdb re-called the 5' RACE reads through MiXCR, storing one row per CDR3 protein. Among under 300,000 distinct CDR3 sequences listed, approximately 7.6% were seen once. The sequencing sample was made of PBMCs or a T cell subset sorted from them (not recorded which). Receptors originate from a man aged 18-30 years who had mild COVID-19 (a few samples of this study predate the infection). Cell type and time point are not known.

The rearrangement uses TRBV4-1 and TRBJ1-3; TRBD1 is a possible D gene (5 bases). The germline V gene has CDR1 MGHRA and CDR2 YSYEKL. CDR3 length: 16 amino acids. Trimming took off 0 bases at V and 0 bases at J, with 9 bases between the two ends. In DNA, the CDR3 is TGCGCCAGCAGCCAAGAAGGAGGGACCTCTGGAAACACCATATATTTT. This sequence encodes CASSQEGGTSGNTIYF.

This clonotype was seen ten or more times. The chain carries TRBV7-4 and TRBJ2-1; 7 nucleotides line up with TRBD2. J lost 8 bases, V lost 4 bases, and 5 bases had no gene match. The germline V gene encodes CDR1 SGHVT and CDR2 SQSDAQ. The CDR3 contains 13 residues. This chain's CDR3 is CASSSGGGDEQFF. In DNA, the CDR3 is TGTGCCAGCAGCTCCGGCGGGGGTGATGAGCAGTTCTTC.

The chain recombines TRBV28 with TRBJ1-2; 7 bases align to TRBD1. The germline V gene encodes CDR1 MDHEN and CDR2 SYDVKM. The CDR3 runs 14 residues. With 2 bases clipped from V and 4 bases from J, the junction kept 4 bases outside the gene matches. CDR3 DNA: TGTGCCAGCAGTTTACGGGACAGCCTCTATGGCTACACCTTC. Translating gives CASSLRDSLYGYTF.

The chain uses TRBV9 and TRBJ2-2; the match to TRBD2 covers 7 bases. Germline V gene sequence: CDR1 SGDLS, CDR2 YYNGEE. The CDR3 contains 16 residues. Losses at the gene ends were 4 bases for V and 3 bases for J; bases not matched to a gene: 9. CDR3 amino acids: CASSNSGRDDTGELFF. The CDR3 region has the DNA TGTGCCAGCAGCAATAGCGGGCGGGACGACACCGGGGAGCTGTTTTTT.

This chain connects TRBV4-1 to TRBJ1-2; D not certain. Germline V gene data show CDR1 as MGHRA and CDR2 as YSYEKL. This CDR3 spans 15 amino acids. The V end was cut by 0 bases, the J end by 4 bases, with 12 bases between. CDR3 sequence: CASSQDPQQLYGYTF. CDR3 nucleotide sequence: TGCGCCAGCAGCCAAGATCCCCAACAGCTCTATGGCTACACCTTC.

The J gene is TRBJ2-1, the V gene TRBV5-1, with 12 nucleotides matching TRBD2. Germline values: CDR1 SGHRS, CDR2 YFSETQ. Trimming removed 0 bases from V and 8 bases from J; junction bases left unmatched: 6. There are 16 residues in the CDR3. The CDR3 region is CASSLGASGGADEQFF. CDR3 in DNA: TGCGCCAGCAGCTTGGGGGCTAGCGGGGGGGCCGATGAGCAGTTCTTC.

The chain combines TRBV9 with TRBJ2-2, with D perhaps being TRBD1 or TRBD2 (6 bases each). This CDR3 is 16 amino acids long. In germline, CDR1 is SGDLS, CDR2 YYNGEE. V lost 3 bases to trimming and J lost 1 base, with 13 bases between them. As DNA, the CDR3 is TGTGCCAGCAGCGGTCGCGGGACACGGAACACCGGGGAGCTGTTTTTT. The encoded protein is CASSGRGTRNTGELFF.

This chain connects TRBV5-1 to TRBJ2-5; the D gene is possibly TRBD2 (5 bases). The CDR3 has 13 residues. CDR1 SGHRS and CDR2 YFSETQ come from the germline V gene. Trimming cost V 9 bases and J 2 bases, with 14 bases left between them. The CDR3 DNA reads TGCGCCACGGCCGCGGGCGAACAAGAGACCCAGTACTTC. It codes for CATAAGEQETQYF.

This chain joins TRBV18 and TRBJ2-7; 7 bases fit TRBD1. V was clipped by 2 bases and J by 5 bases; unmatched bases: 6. Germline V gives CDR1 KGHSH, CDR2 LQKENI. CDR3 size: 14 residues. CDR3 protein: CASSPADRPHEQYV. CDR3 DNA: TGTGCCAGCTCACCAGCGGACAGGCCTCACGAGCAGTACGTC.

The chain combines TRBV6-1 with TRBJ2-4, with 7 bases aligning to TRBD2. The CDR3 has 15 residues. Trimming removed 1 base from V and 7 bases from J; junction bases left unmatched: 7. The germline V gene encodes CDR1 MNHNS and CDR2 SASEGT. CDR3 nucleotides: TGTGCCAGCAGTGAAGAATGGGAGGGGTTGAACATTCAGTACTTC. Amino acids: CASSEEWEGLNIQYF.

This clonotype was observed a handful of times. The chain has TRBV15 and TRBJ1-1; 10 nucleotides match TRBD1. Germline V gene lookup returns CDR1 LNHNV and CDR2 YYDKDF (reference sequence). Germline trimming cut 9 bases from V and 1 base from J; bases unmatched to any gene: 2. The CDR3 sequence is 13 residues long. The CDR3 DNA reads as TGTGCCACTGGGGACAGGGGGAACACTGAAGCTTTCTTT. It translates to CATGDRGNTEAFF.

The chain is built from TRBV28 and TRBJ1-1, with D hard to call. The CDR3 has 13 amino acids. The V end was cut by 2 bases, the J end by 4 bases, with 8 bases between. Germline CDR1 and CDR2: MDHEN and SYDVKM. CDR3 residues: CASSLLQATEAFF. CDR3 nucleotides: TGTGCCAGCAGTTTACTCCAGGCCACTGAAGCTTTCTTT.

This clonotype has only a few counts. The chain uses TRBV7-9 and TRBJ2-3, with 12 bases matching TRBD1. V was clipped by 6 bases and J by 4 bases; unmatched bases: 8. Germline-derived CDR1 and CDR2 are SEHNR and FQNEAQ (reference sequence). The length of the CDR3 is 16 residues. The CDR3: CASRQPRDRGPDTQYF. CDR3 nucleotides: TGTGCCAGCAGGCAACCCCGGGACAGGGGGCCAGATACGCAGTATTTT.

This clonotype has only a few counts. The V and J genes are TRBV15 and TRBJ1-5; 11 nucleotides agree with TRBD1. The CDR3 length is 17 residues. From germline, CDR1 is LNHNV and CDR2 YYDKDF (reference sequence). Trimming took 4 bases from V and 4 from J; bases not matched to a gene: 9. CDR3: CATSTSSGTGGNQPQHF. The DNA of the CDR3 is TGTGCCACCAGCACCTCTTCCGGGACAGGGGGGAATCAGCCCCAGCATTTT.

This clonotype has ten or more counts. The V and J genes are TRBV25-1 and TRBJ1-5; no reliable D call. The CDR3 is made up of 12 amino acids. The germline V gene encodes CDR1 MGHDK and CDR2 SYGVNS. Trimming took off 2 bases at V and 3 bases at J, with 2 bases between the two ends. DNA of the CDR3: TGTGCCAGCAGTGAAGCCAATCAGCCCCAGCATTTT. It yields the protein CASSEANQPQHF.

This clonotype turned up a few times. The J gene is TRBJ2-3, the V gene TRBV4-1, with unresolved D. Germline CDR1 reads MGHRA; CDR2 reads YSYEKL. The CDR3 spans 15 residues. Trimming stripped 0 bases from V and 6 bases from J, with 13 bases between. The CDR3: CASSQDPVAEDTQYF. CDR3 bases: TGCGCCAGCAGCCAAGATCCCGTGGCTGAGGATACGCAGTATTTT.

This clonotype was picked up a small number of times. The chain joins TRBV9 to TRBJ2-1; a weak D match, TRBD2 (7 bases). The ends were cut back, 4 bases at V and 10 bases at J, with 18 bases in the middle. The CDR3 is 14 amino acids. Germline CDR1 reads SGDLS; CDR2 reads YYNGEE. DNA of the CDR3: TGTGCCAGCAGCCTTTTTGGCGGGGGCGAGGAGCAGTTCTTC. As protein: CASSLFGGGEEQFF.

This clonotype was detected ten times or more. This sequence joins TRBV5-1 and TRBJ2-5; 8 nucleotides align to TRBD2. The length of the CDR3 is 15 residues. V was clipped by 4 bases and J by 2 bases; unmatched bases: 7. Germline V lookup: CDR1 SGHRS, CDR2 YFSETQ. The CDR3 loop reads CASSMSGLEQETQYF. In DNA, the CDR3 is TGCGCCAGCAGCATGTCGGGACTAGAGCAAGAGACCCAGTACTTC.